A selection of T cell receptor beta chains follows, all from one sample in a study of shared clonotypes between healthy human individuals. Clones were read by immunoSEQ multiplex PCR, and TCRdb kept only the in-frame ones, dropping some. The table lists around 2,000,000 clones, about 95% of them singletons. Sequencing was performed on naive CD8+ T cells sorted from blood. These receptors originate from a man aged 18 to 29 in good health. CDR3s include the opening cysteine and the closing phenylalanine or tryptophan. D genes are given only for firm matches. Only part of the rows carry a size: once, few, many, or a class if the clone is expanded.

j_call v_call d_call clone_size cdr3_aa cdr3_nt
TRBJ2-2 TRBV5-1 - - CASSLNWAGSGELFF TGCGCCAGCAGCTTGAATTGGGCAGGGTCCGGGGAGCTGTTTTTT
TRBJ1-1 TRBV5-1 - once CASSLAKWGGPTEAFF TGCGCCAGCAGCTTGGCCAAGTGGGGGGGACCCACTGAAGCTTTCTTT
TRBJ2-1 TRBV4-1 TRBD1 - CASSQGTGALQFF TGCGCCAGCAGCCAAGGTACAGGGGCCCTGCAGTTCTTC
TRBJ2-7 TRBV6-6 TRBD1 once CASDRGTPVDEQYF TGTGCCAGCGACAGGGGAACACCGGTAGACGAGCAGTACTTC
TRBJ2-7 TRBV5-1 - - CASSLEPRDHEQYF TGCGCCAGCAGCTTGGAACCACGAGACCACGAGCAGTACTTC
TRBJ1-2 TRBV5-6 TRBD1 - CASSLMTGGGTEGYTF TGTGCCAGCAGCTTGATGACGGGCGGCGGGACAGAGGGCTACACCTTC
TRBJ2-7 TRBV27 - - CASSLVLGAFDEQYF TGTGCCAGCAGTTTGGTTTTGGGAGCATTCGACGAGCAGTACTTC
TRBJ1-6 TRBV7-6 TRBD1 once CASSLQQGFNSPLHF TGTGCCAGCAGCTTACAACAGGGGTTTAATTCACCCCTCCACTTT
TRBJ2-5 TRBV11-2 - - CASRSTEETQYF TGTGCCAGCAGGTCTACGGAAGAGACCCAGTACTTC
TRBJ2-7 TRBV11-2 - - CASSLVTGYEQYF TGTGCCAGCAGCTTAGTCACGGGCTACGAGCAGTACTTC
TRBJ2-1 TRBV7-9 - - CASTAPRSYNEQFF TGTGCCAGCACCGCGCCCCGAAGCTACAATGAGCAGTTCTTC
TRBJ1-4 TRBV7-9 - - CASSQRADAEKLFF TGTGCCAGCAGTCAAAGGGCGGACGCCGAAAAACTGTTTTTT
TRBJ1-2 TRBV27 TRBD1 - CASRGQSYGYTF TGTGCCAGCAGGGGACAGAGCTATGGCTACACCTTC
TRBJ2-7 TRBV27 - - CASSYRTAYEQYF TGTGCCAGCAGCTATCGGACAGCCTACGAGCAGTACTTC
TRBJ1-1 TRBV15 TRBD1 - CATSTPGQGPTEAFF TGTGCCACCAGCACCCCGGGACAGGGGCCGACTGAAGCTTTCTTT
TRBJ1-6 TRBV13 - - CASSPLVRSYNSPLHF TGTGCCAGCAGCCCCTTAGTTCGCTCCTATAATTCACCCCTCCACTTT
TRBJ2-5 TRBV30 - - CAWSFTTYGETQYF TGTGCCTGGAGCTTTACAACATACGGGGAGACCCAGTACTTC
TRBJ2-2 TRBV10-1 - few CASRGVTGELFF TGCGCCAGCAGAGGGGTTACCGGGGAGCTGTTTTTT
TRBJ2-7 TRBV28 - once CASSSPPSKLYEQYF TGTGCCAGCAGTTCCCCCCCCTCAAAACTCTACGAGCAGTACTTC
TRBJ2-3 TRBV13 - - CASTDGATDTQYF TGTGCCAGCACAGACGGAGCCACAGATACGCAGTATTTT
TRBJ1-4 TRBV28 - - CASSPPWEKLFF TGTGCCAGCAGTCCCCCATGGGAAAAACTGTTTTTT
TRBJ2-3 TRBV28 TRBD1 once CASSFRPGQQITDTQYF TGTGCCAGCAGTTTTCGACCGGGACAGCAAATCACAGATACGCAGTATTTT
TRBJ2-1 TRBV20-1 TRBD2 once CSAKAGAEQFF TGCAGTGCTAAGGCGGGAGCTGAGCAGTTCTTC
TRBJ2-7 TRBV4-1 - - CASSQGIINEQYF TGCGCCAGCAGCCAAGGTATCATCAACGAGCAGTACTTC
TRBJ2-7 TRBV2 - - CASRRIRDWSYEQYF TGTGCCAGCAGACGCATACGGGACTGGTCCTACGAGCAGTACTTC
TRBJ2-3 TRBV27 TRBD1 - CASSGRQGADTQYF TGTGCCAGCAGTGGGAGACAGGGCGCAGATACGCAGTATTTT
TRBJ2-3 TRBV6-5 - - CVSSYDATDTQYF TGTGTCAGCAGTTACGACGCCACAGATACGCAGTATTTT
TRBJ2-1 TRBV4-1 TRBD2 - CASSQVSGRSYNEQFF TGCGCCAGCAGCCAAGTAAGCGGGAGATCCTACAATGAGCAGTTCTTC
TRBJ2-7 TRBV9 - - CASGRGSSYEQYF TGTGCCAGTGGGCGAGGGAGCTCCTACGAGCAGTACTTC
TRBJ1-1 TRBV29-1 - - CSVWVVSGTEAFF TGCAGCGTTTGGGTTGTCTCTGGCACTGAAGCTTTCTTT
TRBJ2-1 TRBV11-3 TRBD1 - CASSSSGTVAYNEQFF TGTGCCAGCAGCTCCTCCGGGACAGTCGCCTACAATGAGCAGTTCTTC
TRBJ2-3 TRBV7-9 - once CASSLAGHTQYF TGTGCCAGCAGCTTAGCCGGCCATACGCAGTATTTT
TRBJ2-7 TRBV27 - - CASSYGHSYEQYF TGTGCCAGCAGTTACGGACACTCCTACGAGCAGTACTTC
TRBJ2-5 TRBV10-1 - - CASSAQRSQETQYF TGCGCCAGCAGTGCCCAGCGGAGCCAAGAGACCCAGTACTTC
TRBJ2-7 TRBV7-2 - - CASSPSQAGEQYF TGTGCCAGCAGCCCTAGTCAAGCGGGCGAGCAGTACTTC
TRBJ2-2 TRBV19 TRBD1 once CASIKPTDRGPGELFF TGTGCCAGTATAAAACCAACGGACAGGGGGCCCGGGGAGCTGTTTTTT
TRBJ1-2 TRBV6-6 - - CASSYDGYTF TGTGCCAGCAGTTACGACGGCTACACCTTC
TRBJ1-6 TRBV6-6 - - CASSPGLTNSPLHF TGTGCCAGCAGTCCCGGACTGACCAATTCACCCCTCCACTTT